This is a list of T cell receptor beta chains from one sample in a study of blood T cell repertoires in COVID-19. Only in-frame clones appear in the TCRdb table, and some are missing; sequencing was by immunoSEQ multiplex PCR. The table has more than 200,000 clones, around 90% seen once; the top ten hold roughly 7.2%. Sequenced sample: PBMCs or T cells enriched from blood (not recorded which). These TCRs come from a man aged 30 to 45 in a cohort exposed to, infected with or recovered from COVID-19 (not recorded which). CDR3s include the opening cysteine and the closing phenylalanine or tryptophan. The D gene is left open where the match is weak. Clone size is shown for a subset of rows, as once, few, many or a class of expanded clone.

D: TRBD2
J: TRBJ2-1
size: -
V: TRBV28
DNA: TGTGCCAGCAGTCTCACTAGCGGGAGGTACAATGAGCAGTTCTTC
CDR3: CASSLTSGRYNEQFF

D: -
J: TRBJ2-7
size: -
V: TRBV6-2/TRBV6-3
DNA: TGTGCCAGCAGCCCGACGAGGTCCTACGAGCAGTACTTC
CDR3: CASSPTRSYEQYF

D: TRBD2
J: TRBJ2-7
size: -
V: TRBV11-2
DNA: TGTGCCAGCAGCTTGCTAGCGGGAGAAAATGGTCGGTCCTACGAGCAGTACTTC
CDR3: CASSLLAGENGRSYEQYF

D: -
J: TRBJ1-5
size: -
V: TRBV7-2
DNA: TGTGCCAGCAGCCGCGGGTTAAATCAGCCCCAGCATTTT
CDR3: CASSRGLNQPQHF

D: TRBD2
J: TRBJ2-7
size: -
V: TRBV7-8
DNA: TGTGCCAGCAGCTCCCTAGCGGGAGGGTCCTACGAGCAGTACTTC
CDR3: CASSSLAGGSYEQYF

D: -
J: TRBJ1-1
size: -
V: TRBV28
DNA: TGTGCCAGCAGTATCCCCAGGGGATCAGAGACTGAAGCTTTCTTT
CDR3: CASSIPRGSETEAFF

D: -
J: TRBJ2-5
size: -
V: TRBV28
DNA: TGTGCCAGCACAAGGGAGGAGACCCAGTACTTC
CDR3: CASTREETQYF

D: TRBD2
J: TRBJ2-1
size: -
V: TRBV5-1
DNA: TGCGCCAGCAGCTTAGCGGGAGGCAGGAGGTCTTCCTACAATGAGCAGTTCTTC
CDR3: CASSLAGGRRSSYNEQFF

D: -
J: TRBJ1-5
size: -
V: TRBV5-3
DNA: TGTGCCAGAAGCTACCCCTTAATGGCATTCAGGAATCAGCCCCAGCATTTT
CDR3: CARSYPLMAFRNQPQHF

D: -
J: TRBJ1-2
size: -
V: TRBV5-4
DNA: TGTGCCAGCAGCTTGGAAGGGTCAGGGTATGGCTACACCTTC
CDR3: CASSLEGSGYGYTF

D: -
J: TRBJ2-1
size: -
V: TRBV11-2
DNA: TGTGCCAGCAGCTCATTAACTAGTCCAACCTACAATGAGCAGTTCTTC
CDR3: CASSSLTSPTYNEQFF

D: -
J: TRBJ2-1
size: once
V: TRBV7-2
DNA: TGTGCCAGCAGCTTACAGGTAACAGGGCCCCTAACCCATCATGAGCAGTTCTTC
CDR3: CASSLQVTGPLTHHEQFF

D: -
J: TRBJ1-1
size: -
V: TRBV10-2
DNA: TGCGCCAGCAGAGGAACGTCCGGGGAGGCCACTGAAGCTTTCTTT
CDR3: CASRGTSGEATEAFF

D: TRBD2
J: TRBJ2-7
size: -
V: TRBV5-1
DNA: TGCGCCAGCAGCCACGAGGCGGGACTAGCGAGCTACGAGCAGTACTTC
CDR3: CASSHEAGLASYEQYF

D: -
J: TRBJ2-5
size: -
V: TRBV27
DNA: TGTGCCAGCAGTTTCGGTTCGAACGGAGAGACCCAGTACTTC
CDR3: CASSFGSNGETQYF

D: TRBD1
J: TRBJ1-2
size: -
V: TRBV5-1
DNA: TGCGCCAGCAGCCCGACAGGGGTTGGATACTATGGCTACACCTTC
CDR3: CASSPTGVGYYGYTF

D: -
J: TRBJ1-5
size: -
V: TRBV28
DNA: TGTGCCAGCAGTTTTCGGGGGGCAAGGTCCCAGCCCCAGCATTTT
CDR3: CASSFRGARSQPQHF

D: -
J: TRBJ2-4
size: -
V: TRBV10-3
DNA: TGTGCCATCAGTGAGTCGGAGCTAGAGATAGCCAAAAACATTCAGTACTTC
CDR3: CAISESELEIAKNIQYF

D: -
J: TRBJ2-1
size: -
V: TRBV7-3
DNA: TGTGCCAGCAAACTAGCTCCCTCCAATGGTGAGCAGTTCTTC
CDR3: CASKLAPSNGEQFF

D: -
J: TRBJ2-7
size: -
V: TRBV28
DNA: TGTGCCAGCAGTTTTGATTTTCAGTCCTACGAGCAGTACTTC
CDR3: CASSFDFQSYEQYF

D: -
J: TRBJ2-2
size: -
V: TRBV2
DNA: TGTGCCAGCAGTGAATATACGGTCACCGGGGAGCTGTTTTTT
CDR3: CASSEYTVTGELFF

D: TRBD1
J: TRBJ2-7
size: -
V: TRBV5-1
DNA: TGCGCCAGCACTGACAGGGGAATTCCCTACGAGCAGTACTTC
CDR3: CASTDRGIPYEQYF

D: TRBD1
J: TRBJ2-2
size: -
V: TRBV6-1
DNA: TGTGCCAGCAGTGCCGTCTGGGGACAGGGTAACACCGGGGAGCTGTTTTTT
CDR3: CASSAVWGQGNTGELFF

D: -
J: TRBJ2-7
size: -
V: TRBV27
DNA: TGTGCCAGCAGTTTAAGGGGGTCCTACGAGCAGTACTTC
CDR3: CASSLRGSYEQYF

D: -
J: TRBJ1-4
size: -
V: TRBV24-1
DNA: TGTGCCACCGGCCTGGGGCAGGGATTAAATGAAAAACTGTTTTTT
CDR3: CATGLGQGLNEKLFF

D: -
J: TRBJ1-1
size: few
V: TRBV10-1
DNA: TGCGCCAGCAGGATGGACATGAACACTGAAGCTTTCTTT
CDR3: CASRMDMNTEAFF

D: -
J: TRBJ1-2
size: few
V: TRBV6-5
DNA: TGTGCCAGCTCCGGGGATAACTATGGCTACACCTTC
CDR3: CASSGDNYGYTF

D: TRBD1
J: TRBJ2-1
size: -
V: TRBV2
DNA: TGTGCCAGCACCGAACCCCGGGGACAGGGGGAACGAGAGCAGTTCTTC
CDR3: CASTEPRGQGEREQFF

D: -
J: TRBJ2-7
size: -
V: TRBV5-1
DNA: TGCGCCAGCAGTTTTGCGGACAACTCCTACGAGCAGTACTTC
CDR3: CASSFADNSYEQYF

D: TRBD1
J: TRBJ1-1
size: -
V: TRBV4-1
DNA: TGCGCCAGCAGCCATGTCCCGGGACAGGGGACCCCTGAAGCTTTCTTT
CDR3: CASSHVPGQGTPEAFF

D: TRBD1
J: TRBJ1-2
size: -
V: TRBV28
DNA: TGTGCCAGCAGTCCAGGGGGACCCAACTATGGCTACACCTTC
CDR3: CASSPGGPNYGYTF

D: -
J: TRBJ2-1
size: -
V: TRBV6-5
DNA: TGTGCCAGCAGTTACGTGAGGGAAGAGCAGTTCTTC
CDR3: CASSYVREEQFF

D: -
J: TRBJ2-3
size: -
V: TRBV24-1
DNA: TGTGCCACCAGTGACCGGGACACGTACACAGATACGCAGTATTTT
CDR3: CATSDRDTYTDTQYF

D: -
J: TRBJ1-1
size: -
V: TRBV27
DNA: TGTGCCAGCAGACCCGACAGAATGAACACTGAAGCTTTCTTT
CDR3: CASRPDRMNTEAFF

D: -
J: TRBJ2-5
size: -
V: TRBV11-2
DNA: TGTGCCAGCAGCTTTGTTTCTCGGTACCAAGAGACCCAGTACTTC
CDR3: CASSFVSRYQETQYF

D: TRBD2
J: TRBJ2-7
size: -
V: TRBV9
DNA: TGTGCCAGCAGCCCTGGACTAGCGGGGTACGAGCAGTACTTC
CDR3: CASSPGLAGYEQYF

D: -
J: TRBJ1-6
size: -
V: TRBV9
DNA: TGTGCCAGCAGCGTAGGAGGCAATTCACCCCTCCACTTT
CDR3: CASSVGGNSPLHF

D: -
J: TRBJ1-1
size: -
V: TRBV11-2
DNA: TGTGCCAGCACCACGACCCAGGGCACTGAAGCTTTCTTT
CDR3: CASTTTQGTEAFF

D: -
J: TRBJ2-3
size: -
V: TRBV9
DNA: TGTGCCAGCAGCGTAGACGGCGGCGGAAGGCAGTATTTT
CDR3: CASSVDGGGRQYF